A single sample is the source of the 14 T cell receptor beta chains below, sequenced in a study of post-analysis software for immune sequencing data. The TCR beta cDNA libraries contained unique molecular identifiers. In TCRdb, the PCR reads were re-called with MiXCR into one record per CDR3 protein. The data hold some 160,000 distinct CDR3 sequences, with under 40% observed a single time. The starting material was blood, obtained after autologous hematopoietic stem cell transplantation. Every receptor here comes from a girl between 10 and 17 years old with multiple sclerosis.

This clonotype was recorded a few times. J is TRBJ2-7 and V is TRBV20-1; 10 nucleotides agree with TRBD2. The V gene end was trimmed by 5 bases and the J gene end by 0 bases; junction bases not matched to a gene: 7. The length of the CDR3 is 15 residues. The germline V gene has CDR1 DFQATT and CDR2 SNEGSKA (reference sequence). CDR3 sequence: CSASGSGRSSYEQYF. The CDR3, as DNA: TGCAGTGCTTCTGGTAGCGGGAGGAGCTCCTACGAGCAGTACTTC.

This clonotype was observed at least ten times. The chain couples TRBV5-1 to TRBJ2-1, with 13 bases aligning to TRBD2. CDR3 size: 18 residues. Germline V gene data show CDR1 as SGHRS and CDR2 as YFSETQ. The V gene end was trimmed by 1 base and the J gene end by 9 bases; junction bases not matched to a gene: 13. This CDR3 is CASSLLGLAGISLSEQFF. The CDR3, as DNA: TGCGCCAGCAGCTTGTTGGGACTAGCGGGAATTTCACTTAGTGAGCAGTTCTTC.

The chain employs TRBV14 and TRBJ1-2; TRBD1 matches at 9 bases. This CDR3 region has 15 residues. Germline V lookup: CDR1 SGHDN, CDR2 FVKESK. The V and J ends lost 4 bases and 7 bases, in that order; junction bases with no gene match: 10. The CDR3 sequence: CASSPYRGPLGGYTF. The CDR3 nucleotides read TGTGCCAGCAGCCCCTACAGGGGGCCTCTGGGTGGCTACACCTTC.

J is TRBJ2-7 and V is TRBV28, with D possibly TRBD2 on 6 matching bases. The length of the CDR3 is 14 residues. Trimming took 2 bases from V and 3 from J, leaving 11 bases between them. The germline V gene has CDR1 MDHEN and CDR2 SYDVKM. CDR3 protein: CASSLRGRNYEQYF. The DNA for the CDR3 is TGTGCCAGCAGTTTACGGGGGAGGAACTACGAGCAGTACTTC.

The chain links TRBV20-1 to TRBJ2-7; D remains ambiguous. Germline CDR1 is DFQATT and CDR2 is SNEGSKA (reference sequence). This CDR3 contains 15 residues. Deletions cut 0 bases from V and 5 bases from J, with 17 bases between. DNA of the CDR3: TGCAGTGCTAGAGATCTTGCCGGCAGGCTCCACGAGCAGTACTTC. Its translation: CSARDLAGRLHEQYF.

The rearrangement uses TRBV11-2 and TRBJ1-1; perhaps TRBD1 as D (5 bases). V was cut by 2 bases and J by 11 bases, with 18 bases left in between. The CDR3 is made up of 14 amino acids. Germline V CDR1 and CDR2: SGHAT, FQNNGV. The CDR3 here is CASSLKWGPNGAFF. The CDR3 nucleotides are TGTGCCAGCAGCTTAAAATGGGGACCGAACGGGGCTTTCTTT.

A word on this clonotype: The junction departs from the called germline gene at one end, perhaps through a read error. The chain uses TRBV4-1 and TRBJ2-7; TRBD1 might be the D (5 bases). The germline V gene encodes CDR1 MGHRA and CDR2 YSYEKL. There are 15 residues in the CDR3. The CDR3: CVSSQDPARAEEQYF. The CDR3 DNA follows: TGCGTCAGCAGCCAAGATCCTGCCAGGGCGGAGGAGCAGTACTTC.

This chain links TRBV7-9 with TRBJ2-3; D possibly matches TRBD1 or TRBD2 (5 bases each). V dropped 6 bases and J dropped 7 bases, with 11 bases sitting between them. Germline V lookup: CDR1 SEHNR, CDR2 FQNEAQ (reference sequence). The CDR3 runs 12 residues. The CDR3, as DNA: TGTGCCAGCAGGCTACAGGACTATACGCAGTATTTT. Protein sequence: CASRLQDYTQYF.

This clonotype is termed medium-sized. The gene calls are TRBV7-9 and TRBJ1-2; TRBD1 matches 9 bases. Germline CDR1 SEHNR, CDR2 FQNEAQ (reference sequence). CDR3 size: 16 residues. Germline trimming cut 5 bases from V and 4 bases from J; bases unmatched to any gene: 11. For the CDR3, the DNA is TGTGCCAGCAGCCAACAGGCCGGGACAGGGACCTATGGCTACACCTTC. This sequence encodes CASSQQAGTGTYGYTF.

This clonotype was recorded a few times. The CDR3 loop is CASSLFAESSYNEQFF. The CDR3 nucleotides read TGTGCCAGCAGTTTATTTGCCGAAAGCTCCTACAATGAGCAGTTCTTC. V gene TRBV27 combines with J gene TRBJ2-1; D remains ambiguous. The germline V gene encodes CDR1 MNHEY and CDR2 SMNVEV (reference sequence). The CDR3 length is 16 residues. V shed 1 base and J shed 0 bases, with 10 bases lying between them.

CDR3 region: CASSYGGSANEQYF. In DNA form, the CDR3 reads TGTGCCAGCAGTTACGGCGGGAGCGCGAACGAGCAGTACTTC. The chain uses TRBV6-5 and TRBJ2-7; 7 bases line up with TRBD2. Per germline, CDR1 MNHEY and CDR2 SVGAGI. The CDR3 extends over 14 amino acids. With V trimmed by 2 bases and J by 5 bases, 6 bases remained unmatched.

The chain uses TRBV5-1 and TRBJ2-3, with D possibly called TRBD1 or TRBD2 (5 bases each). Germline V gene sequence: CDR1 SGHRS, CDR2 YFSETQ. The CDR3 length is 13 residues. V was clipped by 4 bases and J by 5 bases, with 11 bases between them. The DNA of the CDR3 is TGCGCCAGCAGCAGACGGGACGTAGATACGCAGTATTTT. Amino acids: CASSRRDVDTQYF.

V is TRBV6-1 and J is TRBJ2-1; 7 nucleotides match TRBD2. Germline loops: CDR1 MNHNS, CDR2 SASEGT. The V and J ends lost 4 bases and 6 bases, in that order; junction bases with no gene match: 12. The CDR3 is 16 residues long. The CDR3 nucleotides are TGTGCCAGCAGTGTCCGAGGGACGGGACTACCCAATGAGCAGTTCTTC. Translating gives CASSVRGTGLPNEQFF.

This clonotype occurred many times. V gene TRBV9 combines with J gene TRBJ2-7; D perhaps matches TRBD2 (5 bases). The germline gives CDR1 SGDLS, CDR2 YYNGEE. V was pared by 0 bases and J by 4 bases, with 14 bases between. The CDR3 is 15 amino acids. Here the CDR3 reads CASSVDGLAGYEQYF. CDR3 in DNA: TGTGCCAGCAGCGTAGATGGGCTAGCAGGTTACGAGCAGTACTTC.